Here is one T cell receptor beta chain with its context. The sample originates from a study of blood T cell repertoires in COVID-19. Only in-frame clones appear in the TCRdb table, and some are missing; sequencing was by immunoSEQ multiplex PCR. This repertoire shows some 110,000 clones, 75% to 90% found once; its top ten account for about 0.8%. The ends were cut back, 3 bases at V and 4 bases at J, with 9 bases in the middle. Looked up from germline, CDR1 is LGHDT and CDR2 is YNNKEL (reference sequence). This CDR3 spans 13 amino acids. This TCR was recovered from a woman in her 70s with acute or convalescent COVID-19. V is TRBV3-1 (or the pseudogene TRBV3-2) and J is TRBJ2-5; D may be TRBD1 (6 bases). What was sequenced was peripheral blood. The CDR3 here is CASSQGAGETQYF. The CDR3 region has the DNA TGTGCCAGCAGCCAGGGGGCGGGAGAGACCCAGTACTTC.